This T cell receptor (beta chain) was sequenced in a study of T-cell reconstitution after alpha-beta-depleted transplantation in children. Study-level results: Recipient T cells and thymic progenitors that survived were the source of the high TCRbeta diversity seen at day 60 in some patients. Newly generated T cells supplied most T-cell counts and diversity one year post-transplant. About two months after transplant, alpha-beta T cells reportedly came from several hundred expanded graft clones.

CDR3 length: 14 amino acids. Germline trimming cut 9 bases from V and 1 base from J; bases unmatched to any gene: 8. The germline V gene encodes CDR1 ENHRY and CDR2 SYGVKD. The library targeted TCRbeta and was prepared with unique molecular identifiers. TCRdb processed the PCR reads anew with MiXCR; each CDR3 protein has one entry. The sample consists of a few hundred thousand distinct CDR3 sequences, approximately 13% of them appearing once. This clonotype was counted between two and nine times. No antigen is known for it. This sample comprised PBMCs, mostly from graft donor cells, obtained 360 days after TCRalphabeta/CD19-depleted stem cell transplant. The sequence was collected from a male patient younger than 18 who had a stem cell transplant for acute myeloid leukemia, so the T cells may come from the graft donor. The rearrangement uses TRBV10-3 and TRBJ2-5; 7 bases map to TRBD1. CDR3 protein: CAIRLGGRQETQYF. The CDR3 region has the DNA TGTGCCATTCGTCTAGGGGGCCGCCAAGAGACCCAGTACTTC.